This T cell receptor beta chain was captured by sequencing in a study of T cell responses to AZD1222 COVID-19 vaccine. Looked up from germline, CDR1 is SGHRS and CDR2 is YFSETQ. This CDR3 contains 15 residues. Trimming stripped 0 bases from V and 7 bases from J, with 16 bases between. Worth noting for this clone: As yet, its antigen is unknown.

The study, taken as a whole, reports: White British people made up most donors, females outnumbered males, and clonal diversity was possibly underestimated. Sampling that yielded the repertoires occurred only after the peak T cell response.

Sequenced by immunoSEQ multiplex PCR; TCRdb stores in-frame clones only, minus some. This repertoire shows more than 150,000 clones, roughly 91% found once; its top ten account for around 1.9%. The receptor was derived from an adult who received the AZD1222 COVID-19 vaccine. V is TRBV5-1 and J is TRBJ1-1; D is uncertain. The sequencing here drew on peripheral blood, taken 28 days after the second AZD1222 dose. The CDR3 protein is CASSLGPGNIIEAFF. In nucleotides, the CDR3 is TGCGCCAGCAGCTTGGGTCCAGGTAACATTATTGAAGCTTTCTTT.